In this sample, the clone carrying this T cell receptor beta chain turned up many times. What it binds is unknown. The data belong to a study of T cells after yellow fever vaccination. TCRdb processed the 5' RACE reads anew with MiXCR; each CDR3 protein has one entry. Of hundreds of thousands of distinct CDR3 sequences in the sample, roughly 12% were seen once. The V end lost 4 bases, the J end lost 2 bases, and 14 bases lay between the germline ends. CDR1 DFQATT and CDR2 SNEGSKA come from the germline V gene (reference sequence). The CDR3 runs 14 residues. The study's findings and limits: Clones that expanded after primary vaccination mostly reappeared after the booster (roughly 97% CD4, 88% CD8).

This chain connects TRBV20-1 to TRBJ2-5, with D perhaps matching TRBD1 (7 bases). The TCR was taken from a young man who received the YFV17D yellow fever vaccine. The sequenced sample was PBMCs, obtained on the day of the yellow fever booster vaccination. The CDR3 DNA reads TGCAGTGCTATTACGACAGGGAGGCAAGAGACCCAGTACTTC. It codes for CSAITTGRQETQYF.